The 11 T cell receptor beta chains below were found in one sample sequenced in a study of blood T cell repertoires in COVID-19. Using immunoSEQ multiplex PCR, the repertoire was profiled, and TCRdb retains in-frame clones only, with some absent. Of around 250,000 clones in the sample, about 82% were seen once. Specimen: PBMCs or T cells enriched from blood (not recorded which). Receptors originate from a woman in her forties or fifties who had recovered from COVID-19.

The chain employs TRBV11-2 and TRBJ1-1, with D uncertain. The germline V and J ends were trimmed by 3 bases and 5 bases, with 10 bases remaining between them. The germline CDR1 and CDR2 sequences are SGHAT and FQNNGV. The length of the CDR3 is 13 residues. CDR3 sequence: CASSLSEWTEAFF. The DNA of the CDR3 is TGTGCCAGCAGCTTGAGTGAATGGACTGAAGCTTTCTTT.

This clone was counted a single time. The J gene is TRBJ2-2, the V gene TRBV6-5; TRBD1 aligns across 8 bases. The CDR3 runs 15 residues. J was trimmed by 4 bases and V by 4 bases; bases with no gene match: 5. The germline V gene encodes CDR1 MNHEY and CDR2 SVGAGI. Written as DNA, the CDR3 is TGTGCCAGCAGTTTTGACAGGGGTCCCACCGGGGAGCTGTTTTTT. It translates to CASSFDRGPTGELFF.

This chain uses TRBV18 with TRBJ1-2; 7 nucleotides match TRBD1. The V and J ends lost 3 bases and 7 bases, in that order; junction bases with no gene match: 8. The CDR3 has 14 residues. Germline V gene sequence: CDR1 KGHSH, CDR2 LQKENI. For the CDR3, the DNA is TGTGCCAGCTCACCCGGACAGGATCTCTCTGGCTACACCTTC. It codes for CASSPGQDLSGYTF. Variable domain in full (rest from reference TRBV18 and TRBJ1-2): NAGVMQNPRHLVRRRGQEARLRCSPMKGHSHVYWYRQLPEEGLKFMVYLQKENIIDESGMPKERFSAEFPKEGPSILRIQQVVRGDSAAYFCASSPGQDLSGYTFGSGTRLTVV.

This clone was recorded a few times. The chain employs TRBV7-8 and TRBJ2-5; 11 nucleotides agree with TRBD2. J lost 2 bases, V lost 5 bases, and 4 bases had no gene match. CDR1 is SGHVS, CDR2 FQNEAQ, per germline. This CDR3 contains 15 residues. This CDR3 reads CASSVGLAEQETQYF. The CDR3 nucleotides read TGTGCCAGCAGCGTGGGACTAGCGGAACAAGAGACCCAGTACTTC. The variable domain in full, completed from reference TRBV7-8 and TRBJ2-5, reads GAGVSQSPRYKVAKRGQDVALRCDPISGHVSLFWYQQALGQGPEFLTYFQNEAQLDKSGLPSDRFFAERPEGSVSTLKIQRTQQEDSAVYLCASSVGLAEQETQYFGPGTRLLVL.

J is TRBJ2-5 and V is TRBV14; 12 nucleotides agree with TRBD1. The CDR3 consists of 16 residues. Germline V gene sequence: CDR1 SGHDN, CDR2 FVKESK. Trimming at V came to 2 bases and at J to 5 bases, leaving 6 bases not matched to a gene. The CDR3 DNA sequence: TGTGCCAGCAGCCAATGGGACAGGGGGCGTACGGAGACCCAGTACTTC. Its protein is CASSQWDRGRTETQYF.

V and J are TRBV5-1 and TRBJ1-6; D is uncertain. The CDR3 runs to 15 residues. Germline V gives CDR1 SGHRS, CDR2 YFSETQ. V was clipped by 4 bases and J by 7 bases, with 15 bases between them. This chain's CDR3 is CASSPREGTNSPLHF. The CDR3 bases are TGCGCCAGCAGCCCCCGAGAGGGAACGAATTCACCCCTCCACTTT.

The chain employs TRBV11-3 and TRBJ1-4; D call uncertain. The CDR3 is made up of 15 amino acids. V lost 1 base and J 8 bases, leaving 14 bases between the germline ends. Germline V CDR1 and CDR2: SGHNT, YENEEA. CDR3 protein: CASSLVRGSREKLFF. As DNA, the CDR3 is TGTGCCAGCAGCTTAGTTCGAGGGAGCAGGGAAAAACTGTTTTTT.

The V call is TRBV9, the J call TRBJ1-2; 8 bases are shared with TRBD1. V shed 2 bases and J 2 bases; nucleotides not matched to a gene: 2. Germline V gene lookup returns CDR1 SGDLS and CDR2 YYNGEE. The CDR3 has 14 residues. CDR3 in DNA: TGTGCCAGCAGCGTTGGACAGGGCAACTATGGCTACACCTTC. Its protein is CASSVGQGNYGYTF.

V is TRBV24-1 and J is TRBJ1-1; D not certain. The CDR3 contains 12 residues. V was shortened by 4 bases and J by 3 bases, with 5 bases between the two germline ends. The germline CDR1 and CDR2 sequences are KGHDR and SFDVKD. CDR3: CATSDGDTEAFF. Here the CDR3 DNA reads TGTGCCACCAGTGACGGAGACACTGAAGCTTTCTTT.

This clone was detected only once. The chain uses TRBV19 and TRBJ2-1, with D hard to call. The CDR3 has 16 residues. The V and J ends lost 2 bases and 5 bases respectively, with 16 bases between them. From germline, CDR1 is LNHDA and CDR2 SQIVND (reference sequence). CDR3 DNA sequence: TGTGCCAGTAGTATAAGGAGACTTACGACTCACAATGAGCAGTTCTTC. It translates to CASSIRRLTTHNEQFF.

This sequence joins TRBV9 and TRBJ1-2; the match to TRBD1 covers 10 bases. Losses at the gene ends were 4 bases for V and 6 bases for J; bases not matched to a gene: 6. This CDR3 has 14 residues. Germline V lookup: CDR1 SGDLS, CDR2 YYNGEE. CDR3 bases: TGTGCCAGCAGCAGCGGGACAGGGGAGAATGGCTACACCTTC. Translating gives CASSSGTGENGYTF. The whole variable domain, remainder taken from reference TRBV9 and TRBJ1-2, is DSGVTQTPKHLITATGQRVTLRCSPRSGDLSVYWYQQSLDQGLQFLIQYYNGEERAKGNILERFSAQQFPDLHSELNLSSLELGDSALYFCASSSGTGENGYTFGSGTRLTVV.